The 30 T cell receptor beta chains reported below all come from one sample, sequenced in a study of cytotoxic CD8 clonotypes in ibrutinib-treated CLL. The data were produced by immunoSEQ multiplex PCR, yet TCRdb's version contains in-frame clones alone and is incomplete. This sample carries some 200,000 clones, just over 70% of them seen once, and the ten largest clones take about 6.2%. The sample was PBMCs, taken after 12 months of ibrutinib treatment. These receptors all come from a human donor with chronic lymphocytic leukemia.

This clone appeared a single time. The chain couples TRBV5-1 to TRBJ1-5, with D possibly matching TRBD1 (5 bases). The germline gives CDR1 SGHRS, CDR2 YFSETQ. Trimming removed 4 bases from V and 3 bases from J, with 17 bases in between. The CDR3 loop spans 16 amino acids. The DNA of the CDR3 is TGCGCCAGCAGCCCCGGGGGGGAAGGAGTCAATCAGCCCCAGCATTTT. Its translation: CASSPGGEGVNQPQHF.

This chain connects TRBV6-5 to TRBJ1-2; the D is unclear. Germline lookup yields CDR1 MNHEY and CDR2 SVGAGI. The CDR3 is 15 residues long. V lost 4 bases, J lost 4 bases, and 16 bases lay in between. The CDR3 bases are TGTGCCAGCAGTTCCGGAATCACAGCGACCTATGGCTACACCTTC. Translation gives CASSSGITATYGYTF.

This clone was seen a few times. The chain has TRBV4-2 and TRBJ2-5, with 12 bases identical to TRBD2. From germline, CDR1 is LGHNA and CDR2 YNFKEQ. The trim removed 1 base at V and 5 bases at J, leaving 2 bases unmatched. The CDR3 is 15 amino acids. The CDR3 here is CASSQGLAGVETQYF. The CDR3 coding sequence is TGTGCCAGCAGCCAAGGACTAGCGGGAGTGGAGACCCAGTACTTC.

CDR3 region: CASSRQGANTEAFF. DNA of the CDR3: TGTGCCAGCAGCAGACAGGGGGCGAACACTGAAGCTTTCTTT. The chain joins TRBV7-8 to TRBJ1-1, with 10 nucleotides matching TRBD1. The germline V gene encodes CDR1 SGHVS and CDR2 FQNEAQ. CDR3 length: 14 residues. V lost 5 bases, J lost 1 base, and 1 base stayed unmatched. Filled out from reference TRBV7-8 and TRBJ1-1, the complete variable domain reads GAGVSQSPRYKVAKRGQDVALRCDPISGHVSLFWYQQALGQGPEFLTYFQNEAQLDKSGLPSDRFFAERPEGSVSTLKIQRTQQEDSAVYLCASSRQGANTEAFFGQGTRLTVV.

The chain couples TRBV12-2 to TRBJ1-1. TRBV12-2 is a documented pseudogene. The CDR3 covers 13 residues. The DNA of the CDR3 is TGTGCAAGTCGCTTAGTATTAGCGGACAAAGCTTTCTTT. Translated, it gives CASRLVLADKAFF.

The chain combines TRBV27 with TRBJ2-1; 8 nucleotides line up with TRBD2. The V gene's germline CDR1 is MNHEY and CDR2 SMNVEV (reference sequence). The CDR3 sequence is 16 residues long. V trimming: 2 bases; J trimming: 4 bases; junction bases outside the gene matches: 7. CDR3 sequence: CASSLRPSGSYNEQFF. The CDR3 DNA sequence: TGTGCCAGCAGTTTACGACCTAGCGGGTCTTACAATGAGCAGTTCTTC.

This clone was counted only a few times. The chain has TRBV9 and TRBJ2-7; a possible D gene is TRBD2 (7 bases). Germline V lookup: CDR1 SGDLS, CDR2 YYNGEE. Trimming cost V 4 bases and J 6 bases, with 17 bases left between them. The CDR3 spans 14 residues. CDR3 in DNA: TGTGCCAGCAGCTTAGGGGGGAGGGCCACCGAGCAGTACTTC. Amino acid sequence: CASSLGGRATEQYF. Full variable domain (outside the CDR3, taken from reference TRBV9 and TRBJ2-7): DSGVTQTPKHLITATGQRVTLRCSPRSGDLSVYWYQQSLDQGLQFLIQYYNGEERAKGNILERFSAQQFPDLHSELNLSSLELGDSALYFCASSLGGRATEQYFGPGTRLTVT.

This clone was found many times. The chain joins TRBV5-1 to TRBJ2-7; 7 positions match TRBD2. The CDR3 length is 14 residues. The ends lost 0 bases at V and 5 bases at J; junction bases unmatched: 5. The V gene's germline CDR1 is SGHRS and CDR2 YFSETQ. The CDR3 here is CASSLGLAGDEQYF. The CDR3 DNA reads as TGCGCCAGCAGCTTGGGACTAGCCGGGGACGAGCAGTACTTC.

The CDR3 loop reads CAWIATNEKLFF. Written as DNA, the CDR3 is TGTGCCTGGATCGCAACTAATGAAAAACTGTTTTTT. V usage is TRBV30 and J usage is TRBJ1-4, with unresolved D. Trimming shortened V by 4 bases and J by 0 bases, and 3 bases separated the two germline ends. CDR1 and CDR2 from the germline V gene are GTSNPN and SVGIG (reference sequence). The CDR3 loop spans 12 amino acids.

The J gene is TRBJ1-2, the V gene TRBV6-5; D remains unclear. The length of the CDR3 is 15 residues. Germline V gives CDR1 MNHEY, CDR2 SVGAGI. V lost 5 bases and J 0 bases, leaving 13 bases between the germline ends. The CDR3 nucleotides are TGTGCCAGCAGTAGGACGGAATCTTCTAACTATGGCTACACCTTC. Residues: CASSRTESSNYGYTF.

This clone was found a few times. This chain connects TRBV4-2 to TRBJ1-2; D is possibly TRBD1 (6 bases). Germline V gene sequence: CDR1 LGHNA, CDR2 YNFKEQ. With 0 bases removed from V and 0 bases from J, the gap between germline ends came to 11 bases. The CDR3 loop spans 16 amino acids. CDR3 protein: CASSQEKRDTNYGYTF. The CDR3 DNA reads TGTGCCAGCAGCCAAGAAAAGAGGGACACTAACTATGGCTACACCTTC.

The rearrangement uses TRBV9 and TRBJ2-5; D might be TRBD1 (6 bases). The CDR3 covers 15 residues. CDR1 is SGDLS and CDR2 is YYNGEE in the germline V gene. Deletions cut 3 bases from V and 5 bases from J, with 17 bases between. CDR3 sequence reads: CASSDSGARRETQYF. CDR3 DNA sequence: TGTGCCAGCAGCGATTCAGGGGCGAGGCGGGAGACCCAGTACTTC.

CDR3 region: CASSLPGAGNTIYF. The CDR3 nucleotides are TGCGCCAGCAGCTTGCCAGGGGCTGGAAACACCATATATTTT. V gene TRBV5-1 combines with J gene TRBJ1-3, with a tentative D call TRBD1 (6 bases). The CDR3 has 14 amino acids. V lost 1 base to trimming and J lost 2 bases, with 7 bases between them. The germline CDR1 and CDR2 sequences are SGHRS and YFSETQ.

V usage is TRBV2 and J usage is TRBJ1-1; 11 bases are a match to TRBD1. V trimming: 6 bases; J trimming: 7 bases; junction bases outside the gene matches: 10. This CDR3 is built from 15 residues. CDR1 and CDR2 from the germline V gene are SNHLY and FYNNEI. CDR3 nucleotides: TGTGCCAGCAGCCGAGCCAGGACAGGGGGCTTTGAAGCTTTCTTT. This codes for CASSRARTGGFEAFF. The complete variable domain, with remaining parts taken from reference TRBV2 and TRBJ1-1, reads EPEVTQTPSHQVTQMGQEVILRCVPISNHLYFYWYRQILGQKVEFLVSFYNNEISEKSEIFDDQFSVERPDGSNFTLKIRSTKLEDSAMYFCASSRARTGGFEAFFGQGTRLTVV.

The V and J genes are TRBV5-1 and TRBJ2-6; D is unresolved. The germline CDR1 and CDR2 sequences are SGHRS and YFSETQ. The CDR3 runs 16 residues. The V end was cut by 0 bases, the J end by 2 bases, with 9 bases between. CDR3 coding DNA: TGCGCCAGCAGCTTGGTGGGGTGGACTGGGGCCAACGTCCTGACTTTC. Protein product: CASSLVGWTGANVLTF. Complete variable domain (other parts from reference TRBV5-1 and TRBJ2-6): KAGVTQTPRYLIKTRGQQVTLSCSPISGHRSVSWYQQTPGQGLQFLFEYFSETQRNKGNFPGRFSGRQFSNSRSEMNVSTLELGDSALYLCASSLVGWTGANVLTFGAGSRLTVL.

The CDR3 nucleotides read TGTGCCAGCAGCGACAGGGATACTAATGAAAAACTGTTTTTT. Translating it yields CASSDRDTNEKLFF. The rearrangement links TRBV6-5 to TRBJ1-4, with 7 bases that match TRBD1. This CDR3 has 14 amino acids. V lost 6 bases to trimming and J lost 2 bases; unmatched junction nucleotides: 3. Germline V gene sequence: CDR1 MNHEY, CDR2 SVGAGI.

This clone was found a few times. Different DNA sequences within this sample yield the same CDR3. CDR3 residues: CSASVETQYF. As DNA, the CDR3 is TGCAGTGCTAGTGTCGAGACCCAGTACTTC. This chain links TRBV20-1 with TRBJ2-5; D gene uncertain. V dropped 3 bases and J dropped 5 bases, with 4 bases sitting between them. The CDR3 runs 10 residues. Germline CDR1 is DFQATT and CDR2 is SNEGSKA (reference sequence).

The rearrangement uses TRBV12-5 and TRBJ1-5; D may be TRBD1 (5 bases). Trimming pared 7 bases from V and 0 bases from J, leaving 16 bases between. The CDR3 totals 16 residues. Germline values: CDR1 LGHNT, CDR2 FRNRAP. In DNA, the CDR3 is TGTGCTAGTGCCAAAGGGGCAGTAAATAGCAATCAGCCCCAGCATTTT. Residues: CASAKGAVNSNQPQHF.

V gene TRBV7-2 combines with J gene TRBJ1-2, with 8 bases identical to TRBD1. V gave up 1 base and J gave up 7 bases; unmatched junction bases: 5. Germline V CDR1 and CDR2: SGHTA, FQGNSA. CDR3 length equals 14 residues. The CDR3 bases are TGTGCCAGCAGCTTAGGGCAGGGGGCGATTGGCTACACCTTC. Amino acids: CASSLGQGAIGYTF.

V gene TRBV28 combines with J gene TRBJ2-7; a possible D gene is TRBD1 (5 bases). Germline CDR1 MDHEN, CDR2 SYDVKM. Trimming shortened V by 6 bases and J by 0 bases, and 15 bases separated the two germline ends. The CDR3 spans 15 residues. The CDR3 sequence is CASSPIRQTSYEQYF. The CDR3 coding sequence is TGTGCCAGCAGCCCGATCCGACAGACCTCCTACGAGCAGTACTTC. The full variable domain, rest sourced from reference TRBV28 and TRBJ2-7, is DVKVTQSSRYLVKRTGEKVFLECVQDMDHENMFWYRQDPGLGLRLIYFSYDVKMKEKGDIPEGYSVSREKKERFSLILESASTNQTSMYLCASSPIRQTSYEQYFGPGTRLTVT.

The CDR3: CASSIARGSVNQPQHF. DNA for the CDR3: TGTGCCAGTAGTATAGCCAGGGGGAGTGTCAATCAGCCCCAGCATTTT. The rearrangement links TRBV19 to TRBJ1-5, with 7 bases aligning to TRBD1. The germline CDR1 and CDR2 sequences are LNHDA and SQIVND (reference sequence). The CDR3 extends over 16 amino acids. V shed 1 base, J shed 3 bases, and the junction held 6 bases outside the gene matches.

This sequence joins TRBV19 and TRBJ1-5, with TRBD1 as a possible D gene (6 bases). CDR3 size: 17 residues. V gave up 7 bases and J gave up 1 base, with 20 bases separating them. Per germline, CDR1 LNHDA and CDR2 SQIVND (reference sequence). The CDR3 coding sequence is TGTGCCAGTACCGAAAGGGGGAGTACGCTGAGCAATCAGCCCCAGCATTTT. It translates to CASTERGSTLSNQPQHF.

In this sample, this clone turned up a few times. The J gene is TRBJ1-2, the V gene TRBV30; D gene ambiguous. This CDR3 has 11 amino acids. CDR1 and CDR2 (germline): GTSNPN, SVGIG (reference sequence). The germline V and J ends were trimmed by 4 bases and 8 bases, with 11 bases remaining between them. The CDR3 coding sequence is TGTGCCTGGATAGCGGCGGACGGCTACACCTTC. Amino acid sequence: CAWIAADGYTF. The full variable domain, with the rest looked up from reference TRBV30 and TRBJ1-2, is SQTIHQWPATLVQPVGSPLSLECTVEGTSNPNLYWYRQAAGRGLQLLFYSVGIGQISSEVPQNLSASRPQDRQFILSSKKLLLSDSGFYLCAWIAADGYTFGSGTRLTVV.

A few counts support this clone. The V gene is TRBV4-1, the J gene TRBJ1-5, with 8 bases aligning to TRBD1. There are 19 residues in the CDR3. In germline, CDR1 is MGHRA, CDR2 YSYEKL. The J segment lost 0 bases and the V segment lost 2 bases, leaving 12 bases of the junction unmatched. The CDR3 region has the DNA TGCGCCAGCAGCCAACCGAGGGCAGGGGGCATTAATAGCAATCAGCCCCAGCATTTT. Its translation is CASSQPRAGGINSNQPQHF.

The table lists this clone with a count of one. The rearrangement uses TRBV19 and TRBJ2-1; 7 nucleotides line up with TRBD1. CDR3 size: 16 residues. V lost 4 bases, J lost 8 bases, and 14 bases stayed unmatched. Germline V lookup: CDR1 LNHDA, CDR2 SQIVND (reference sequence). CDR3 coding DNA: TGTGCCAGTAGTAGTAACAGGGGACCCCCTAGGCATGAGCAGTTCTTC. Translation gives CASSSNRGPPRHEQFF.

The chain has TRBV7-9 and TRBJ2-3; 12 bases fit TRBD2. Germline CDR1 SEHNR, CDR2 FQNEAQ (reference sequence). This CDR3 contains 14 residues. Trimming at V came to 11 bases and at J to 15 bases, leaving 18 bases not matched to a gene. CDR3 nucleotides: TGTGCCGGATCTTCCGGACTAGCGGGAATGCATGGTTATTTT. Translating it yields CAGSSGLAGMHGYF. The whole variable domain, filled in from reference TRBV7-9 and TRBJ2-3, reads DTGVSQNPRHKITKRGQNVTFRCDPISEHNRLYWYRQTLGQGPEFLTYFQNEAQLEKSRLLSDRFSAERPKGSFSTLEIQRTEQGDSAMYLCAGSSGLAGMHGYFGPGTRLTVL.

The genes are TRBV30 and TRBJ1-2; perhaps TRBD1 as D (6 bases). Trimming removed 4 bases from V and 8 bases from J, with 14 bases in between. The CDR3 extends over 12 amino acids. Germline CDR1 GTSNPN, CDR2 SVGIG (reference sequence). The CDR3 reads CAWTVQGLGYTF. The CDR3, as DNA: TGTGCCTGGACGGTACAGGGTCTAGGCTACACCTTC. Drawing the rest from reference TRBV30 and TRBJ1-2, the complete variable domain is SQTIHQWPATLVQPVGSPLSLECTVEGTSNPNLYWYRQAAGRGLQLLFYSVGIGQISSEVPQNLSASRPQDRQFILSSKKLLLSDSGFYLCAWTVQGLGYTFGSGTRLTVV.

This clone has more than one count but fewer than ten. This may be a read error, as it is one base from a much larger clone. The chain joins TRBV7-2 to TRBJ2-7, with D unresolved. V was cut by 5 bases and J by 4 bases, with 6 bases left in between. Germline CDR1 reads SGHTA; CDR2 reads FQGNSA. CDR3 length equals 11 residues. The CDR3 loop reads CASSPQYEQYF. The CDR3, as DNA: TGTGCCAGCAGCCCCCAGTACGAGCAGTACTTC.

This clone showed up just once. The V call is TRBV9, the J call TRBJ2-3; no firm D call. Trimming removed 0 bases at V and 7 bases at J, with 12 bases between. CDR1 is SGDLS and CDR2 is YYNGEE in the germline V gene. This CDR3 has 14 residues. In DNA, the CDR3 is TGTGCCAGCAGCGTAGAGGCCGAAGGGAATACGCAGTATTTT. Translated, it gives CASSVEAEGNTQYF. The full variable domain, with the rest looked up from reference TRBV9 and TRBJ2-3, is DSGVTQTPKHLITATGQRVTLRCSPRSGDLSVYWYQQSLDQGLQFLIQYYNGEERAKGNILERFSAQQFPDLHSELNLSSLELGDSALYFCASSVEAEGNTQYFGPGTRLTVL.

The V call is TRBV12-5, the J call TRBJ1-2; 7 positions agree with TRBD1. The CDR3 extends over 18 amino acids. CDR1 and CDR2 (germline): LGHNT, FRNRAP. V shed 0 bases, J shed 0 bases, and the junction held 10 bases outside the gene matches. The CDR3, as DNA: TGTGCTAGTGGTTTGGTATACAGGGGAGAAAGGACTAACTATGGCTACACCTTC. Residues: CASGLVYRGERTNYGYTF.